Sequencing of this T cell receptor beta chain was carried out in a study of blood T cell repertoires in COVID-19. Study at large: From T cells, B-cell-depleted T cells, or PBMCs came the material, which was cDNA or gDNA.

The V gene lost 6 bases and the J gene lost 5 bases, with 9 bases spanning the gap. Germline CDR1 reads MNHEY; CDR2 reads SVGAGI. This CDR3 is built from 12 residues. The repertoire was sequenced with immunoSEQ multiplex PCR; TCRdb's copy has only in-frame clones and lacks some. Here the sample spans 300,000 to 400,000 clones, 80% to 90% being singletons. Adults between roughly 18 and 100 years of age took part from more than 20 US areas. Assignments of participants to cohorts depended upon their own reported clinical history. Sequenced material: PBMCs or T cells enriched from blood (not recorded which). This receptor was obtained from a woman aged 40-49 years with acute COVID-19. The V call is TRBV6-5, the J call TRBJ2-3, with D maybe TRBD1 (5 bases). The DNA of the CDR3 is TGTGCCAGCAGCAAGGGGATAGATACGCAGTATTTT. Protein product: CASSKGIDTQYF.